Below are 5 T cell receptor beta chains sequenced from a single sample in a study of blood T cells in healthy people across ages. Combining a sample-barcoded 5' primer with a J-beta primer mix, a second PCR ran for roughly 7 to 12 cycles. From the 5' RACE reads, TCRdb called clonotypes with MiXCR, one entry per CDR3 protein. This table has over a million distinct CDR3 sequences, around 39% appearing once. Material: blood. These receptors originate from a woman younger than 30 in good health.

In the case of this clonotype: A read error may account for a junction end that differs from germline. The gene calls are TRBV6-5 and TRBJ1-2, with D maybe TRBD1 (5 bases). CDR3 length: 14 residues. The V gene's germline CDR1 is MNHEY and CDR2 SVGAGI. The CDR3 is CARSDRDRNYGYTF. CDR3 coding DNA: TGTGCCCGCAGTGACCGGGACCGTAACTATGGCTACACCTTC.

The CDR3 region has the DNA TGTGCCAGCAGACCCGAGGGGCGAGGTGGCTACACCTTC. Its protein product is CASRPEGRGGYTF. V usage is TRBV6-6 and J usage is TRBJ1-2, with D possibly being TRBD1 (5 bases). The CDR3 is made up of 13 amino acids. Trimming pared 6 bases from V and 7 bases from J, leaving 15 bases between. Germline CDR1 reads MNHNY; CDR2 reads SVGAGI (reference sequence).

CDR3 amino acids: CASSQEGGVLNQPQHF. In DNA form, the CDR3 reads TGCGCCAGCAGCCAAGAGGGAGGGGTCCTGAATCAGCCCCAGCATTTT. V usage is TRBV4-1 and J usage is TRBJ1-5, with D possibly TRBD1 on 5 matching bases. V lost 0 bases, J lost 4 bases, and 13 bases lay in between. This CDR3 contains 16 residues. Germline assignment: CDR1 MGHRA and CDR2 YSYEKL.

The chain joins TRBV15 to TRBJ2-7, with D hard to call. The CDR3 is 15 residues long. Germline V gene lookup returns CDR1 LNHNV and CDR2 YYDKDF (reference sequence). V was cut by 0 bases and J by 5 bases, with 14 bases left in between. The DNA for the CDR3 is TGTGCCACCAGCAGAGATTCTGGGATTTTTAACGAGCAGTACTTC. Amino acid sequence: CATSRDSGIFNEQYF.

The gene calls are TRBV12-3 or TRBV12-4 and TRBJ1-2, with a possible D match to TRBD1 (5 bases). The CDR3 sequence is 12 residues long. V was cut by 3 bases and J by 12 bases, with 14 bases left in between. DNA for the CDR3: TGTGCCAGCAGTTTGAGCAGGGCTGAGGACACCTTC. Translated, it gives CASSLSRAEDTF.